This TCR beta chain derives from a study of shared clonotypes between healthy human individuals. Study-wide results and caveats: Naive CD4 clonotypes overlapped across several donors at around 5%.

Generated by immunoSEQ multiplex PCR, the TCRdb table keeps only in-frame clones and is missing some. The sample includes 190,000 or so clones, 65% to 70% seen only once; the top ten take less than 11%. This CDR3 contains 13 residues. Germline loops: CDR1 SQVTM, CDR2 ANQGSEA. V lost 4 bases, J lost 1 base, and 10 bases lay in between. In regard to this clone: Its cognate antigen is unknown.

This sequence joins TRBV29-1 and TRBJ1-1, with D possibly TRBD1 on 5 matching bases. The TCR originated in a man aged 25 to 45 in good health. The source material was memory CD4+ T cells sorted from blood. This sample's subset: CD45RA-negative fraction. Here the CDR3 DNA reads TGCAGCGTTGTTGGGGCCACGAACACTGAAGCTTTCTTT. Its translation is CSVVGATNTEAFF.